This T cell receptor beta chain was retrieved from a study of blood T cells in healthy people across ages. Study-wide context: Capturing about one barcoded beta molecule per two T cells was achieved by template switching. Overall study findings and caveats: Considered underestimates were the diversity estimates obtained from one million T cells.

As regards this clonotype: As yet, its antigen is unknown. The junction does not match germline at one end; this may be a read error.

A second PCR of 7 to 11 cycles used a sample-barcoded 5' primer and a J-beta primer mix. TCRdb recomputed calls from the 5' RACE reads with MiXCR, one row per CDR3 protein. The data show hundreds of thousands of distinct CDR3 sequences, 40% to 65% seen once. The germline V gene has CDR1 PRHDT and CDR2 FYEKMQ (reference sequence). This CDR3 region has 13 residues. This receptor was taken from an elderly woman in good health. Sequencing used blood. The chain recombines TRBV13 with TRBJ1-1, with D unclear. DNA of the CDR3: TGTGCCAGCAGCATAGGATCCAGATGTGAAGCTTTCTTT. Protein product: CASSIGSRCEAFF.